This T cell receptor beta chain was captured by sequencing in a study of T cell responses to AZD1222 COVID-19 vaccine. Between the trimmed V and J ends, which lost 0 bases and 5 bases, there was a span of 13 bases. This CDR3 spans 15 amino acids. Germline CDR1 and CDR2: MNHEY and SMNVEV (reference sequence). Assay: immunoSEQ multiplex PCR; the TCRdb copy retains only in-frame clones and omits some. The sample includes under 150,000 clones. Study results and limitations: Clonal diversity was possibly underestimated; the donors were predominantly white British and more often female. Once two AZD1222 doses were given, Spike-specific TCR breadth and depth went up. Unmutated variant regions are reportedly the target of nearly half of TCRs that are spike-specific.

About this clone itself: Its specificity is unknown.

The sample was peripheral blood. V usage is TRBV27 and J usage is TRBJ1-2, with a tentative D call TRBD1 (5 bases). The sequence was collected from an adult in good health. The CDR3 nucleotides are TGTGCCAGCAGTTTATCCGGGACGGAGGGATATGGCTACACCTTC. Protein product: CASSLSGTEGYGYTF.